This T cell receptor beta chain comes out of a study of Graves' ophthalmopathy and Graves' hyperthyroidism. Overall study: Researchers obtained peripheral blood at initial diagnosis, before any treatment had begun.

On this clonotype: Antigen: not known.

Overall study results and limits: Among thyroid clonotypes expanded above 0.001 frequency, most also appeared in blood.

Transcripts of RNA were the source for amplifying TCR beta CDR3 regions. HTBI primers were employed in first-round RT-PCR, then a second-round multiplex PCR followed. A single record per CDR3 protein comes from TCRdb applying MiXCR to the multiplex PCR reads. The sample holds hundreds of thousands of distinct CDR3 sequences, 21% seen once. Trimming removed 1 base from V and 2 bases from J, with 8 bases in between. Germline assignment: CDR1 MNHNS and CDR2 SASEGT. The CDR3 is 14 residues long. The sequence was obtained from a woman aged 18-29 years with stable Graves' hyperthyroidism. The chain carries TRBV6-1 and TRBJ1-1; D uncertain. Sample: peripheral blood. The chain's CDR3 is CASSEDVLNTEAFF. The CDR3 DNA follows: TGTGCCAGCAGTGAAGATGTCTTAAACACTGAAGCTTTCTTT.